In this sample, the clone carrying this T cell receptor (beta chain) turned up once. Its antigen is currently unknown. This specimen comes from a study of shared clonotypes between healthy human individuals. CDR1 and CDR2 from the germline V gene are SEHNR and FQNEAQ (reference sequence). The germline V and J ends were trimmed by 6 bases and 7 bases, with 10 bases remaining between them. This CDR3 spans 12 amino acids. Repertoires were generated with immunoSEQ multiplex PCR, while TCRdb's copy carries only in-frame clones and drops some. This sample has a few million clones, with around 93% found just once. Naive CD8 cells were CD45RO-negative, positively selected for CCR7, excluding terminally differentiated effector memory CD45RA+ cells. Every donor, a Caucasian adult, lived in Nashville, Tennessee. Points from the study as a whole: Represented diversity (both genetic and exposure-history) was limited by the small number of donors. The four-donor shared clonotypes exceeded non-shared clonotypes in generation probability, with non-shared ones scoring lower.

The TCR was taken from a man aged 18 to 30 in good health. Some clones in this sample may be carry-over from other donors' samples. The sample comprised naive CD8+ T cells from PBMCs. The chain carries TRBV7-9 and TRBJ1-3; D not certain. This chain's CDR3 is CASRSLHNTIYF. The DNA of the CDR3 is TGTGCCAGCAGGTCCCTGCACAACACCATATATTTT.